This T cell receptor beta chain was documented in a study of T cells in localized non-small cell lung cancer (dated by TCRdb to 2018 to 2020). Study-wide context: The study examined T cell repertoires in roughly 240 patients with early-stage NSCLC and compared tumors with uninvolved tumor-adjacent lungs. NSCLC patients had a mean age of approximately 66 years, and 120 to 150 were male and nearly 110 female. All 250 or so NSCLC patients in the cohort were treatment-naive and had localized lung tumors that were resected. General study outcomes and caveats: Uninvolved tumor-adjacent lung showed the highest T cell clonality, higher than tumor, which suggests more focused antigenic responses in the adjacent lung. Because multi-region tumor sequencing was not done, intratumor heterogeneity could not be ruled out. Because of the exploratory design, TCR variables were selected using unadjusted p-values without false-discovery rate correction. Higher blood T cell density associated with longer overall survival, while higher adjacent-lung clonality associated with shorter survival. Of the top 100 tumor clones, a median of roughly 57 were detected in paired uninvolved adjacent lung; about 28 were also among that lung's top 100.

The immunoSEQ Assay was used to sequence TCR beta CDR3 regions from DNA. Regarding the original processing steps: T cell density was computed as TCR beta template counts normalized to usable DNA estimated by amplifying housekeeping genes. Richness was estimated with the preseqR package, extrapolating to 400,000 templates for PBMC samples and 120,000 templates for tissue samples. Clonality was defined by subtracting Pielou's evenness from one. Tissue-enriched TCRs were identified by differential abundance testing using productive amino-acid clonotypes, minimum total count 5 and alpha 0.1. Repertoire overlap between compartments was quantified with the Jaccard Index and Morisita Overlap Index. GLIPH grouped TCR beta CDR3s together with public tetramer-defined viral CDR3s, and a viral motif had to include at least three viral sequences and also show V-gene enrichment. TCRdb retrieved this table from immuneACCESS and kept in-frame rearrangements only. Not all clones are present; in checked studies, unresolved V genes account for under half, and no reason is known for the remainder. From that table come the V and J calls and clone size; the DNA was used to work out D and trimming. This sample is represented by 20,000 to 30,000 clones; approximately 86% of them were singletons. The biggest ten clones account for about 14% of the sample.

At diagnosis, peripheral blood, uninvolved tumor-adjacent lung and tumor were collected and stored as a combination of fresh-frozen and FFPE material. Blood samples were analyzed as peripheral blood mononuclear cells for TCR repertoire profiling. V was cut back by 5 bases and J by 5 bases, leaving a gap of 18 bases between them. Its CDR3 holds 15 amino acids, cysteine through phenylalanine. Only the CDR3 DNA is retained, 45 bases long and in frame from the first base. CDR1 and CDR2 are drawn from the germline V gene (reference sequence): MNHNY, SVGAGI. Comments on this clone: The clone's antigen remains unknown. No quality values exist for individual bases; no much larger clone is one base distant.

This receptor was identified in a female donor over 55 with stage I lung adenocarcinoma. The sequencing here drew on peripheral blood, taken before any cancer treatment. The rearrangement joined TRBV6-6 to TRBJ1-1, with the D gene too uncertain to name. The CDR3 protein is CASSHGGIEQTEAFF. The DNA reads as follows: TGTGCCAGCAGTCACGGAGGGATTGAACAGACTGAAGCTTTCTTT.